What follows is one T cell receptor beta chain and its context. CDR3 length: 12 amino acids. V was clipped by 4 bases and J by 5 bases; unmatched bases: 0. The germline gives CDR1 SGHDT, CDR2 YYEEEE. Methods used by the authors: Reference gene primer amplification gave nucleated cell count estimates. Sequenced by immunoSEQ multiplex PCR; TCRdb stores in-frame clones only, minus some. That table is the source of V, J and clone size, and D and trimming were worked out from the DNA. The table shows 130,000 to 150,000 clones, with approximately 84% occurring only once. The sample belongs to a study of blood T cell repertoires in COVID-19. Study information: From the United States, Italy and Spain came samples of acute and convalescent COVID-19.

This receptor was identified in a man between 40 and 49 years old with acute COVID-19. Sequencing was performed on PBMCs or T cells enriched from blood (not recorded which). The chain is built from TRBV5-6 and TRBJ1-5; 7 bases line up with TRBD1. Here the CDR3 reads CASSDRDQPQHF. In DNA, the CDR3 is TGTGCCAGCAGCGACAGGGATCAGCCCCAGCATTTT.